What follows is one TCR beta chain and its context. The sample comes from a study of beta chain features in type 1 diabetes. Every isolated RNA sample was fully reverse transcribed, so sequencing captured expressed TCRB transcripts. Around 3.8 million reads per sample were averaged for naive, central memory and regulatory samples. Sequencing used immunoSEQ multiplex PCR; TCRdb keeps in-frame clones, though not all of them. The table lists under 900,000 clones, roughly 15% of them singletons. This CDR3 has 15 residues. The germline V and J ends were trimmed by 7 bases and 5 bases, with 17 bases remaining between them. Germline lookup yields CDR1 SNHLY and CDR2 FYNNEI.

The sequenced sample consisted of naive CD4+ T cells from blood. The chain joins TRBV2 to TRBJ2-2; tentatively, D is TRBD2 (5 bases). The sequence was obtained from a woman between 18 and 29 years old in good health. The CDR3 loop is CASTPVPSGTGELFF. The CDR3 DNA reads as TGTGCCAGCACCCCGGTCCCCTCGGGGACCGGGGAGCTGTTTTTT.